This T cell receptor beta chain was recovered during a study of CD8 T cells in ankylosing spondylitis. Trimming shortened V by 3 bases and J by 1 base, and 10 bases separated the two germline ends. This CDR3 has 14 amino acids. Germline V gives CDR1 SGHRS, CDR2 YFSETQ. TCRdb processed the 5' RACE reads anew with MiXCR; each CDR3 protein has one entry. The data show 200,000 or so distinct CDR3 sequences, roughly 25% seen once. Sequences were obtained from blood, either unsorted or a sorted T cell fraction (not recorded which). The chain combines TRBV5-1 with TRBJ2-5; either TRBD1 or TRBD2 may fit D (5 bases each). This receptor was taken from a male donor with ankylosing spondylitis or in good health (not recorded which). The CDR3 sequence: CASSWGNSQETQYF. As DNA, the CDR3 is TGCGCCAGCAGCTGGGGGAACAGCCAAGAGACCCAGTACTTC.